The TCR beta chain under discussion was sequenced for a study of blood T cell repertoires in COVID-19. The CDR3 sequence is 13 residues long. Trimming at V came to 8 bases and at J to 1 base, leaving 2 bases not matched to a gene. Germline V gene data show CDR1 as MNHEY and CDR2 as SVGAGI. In the authors' methods: From reference gene primer amplification, estimates of nucleated cell counts were derived. Here immunoSEQ multiplex PCR was the method, and the copy in TCRdb shows in-frame clones only, minus some. Clone size and the V and J calls come from that table; the DNA yielded D and trimming. The sample carries about 100,000 clones, around four fifths recorded once.

This TCR came from a man in his fifties or sixties with active or convalescent COVID-19. V gene TRBV6-5 combines with J gene TRBJ1-5, with 7 positions matching TRBD1. The sample was peripheral blood. The CDR3 coding sequence is TGTGCCAGCGCGACAGGGAGCAATCAGCCCCAGCATTTT. Protein product: CASATGSNQPQHF.